This T cell receptor (beta chain) was sequenced for a study of blood T cell repertoires in COVID-19. Study summary: Italy, Spain and the United States were the sources of the convalescent and acute COVID-19 samples. In each case, the material was cDNA or gDNA derived from T cells, B-cell-depleted T cells, or PBMCs.

Authors' analysis steps: The assay estimated nucleated cells by amplifying reference gene primers. Assay used: immunoSEQ multiplex PCR; TCRdb lists only in-frame clones, some missing. That table is the source of V, J and clone size, and D and trimming were worked out from the DNA. The sample consists of 95,000 to 100,000 clones, less than 85% of them appearing once. The CDR3 contains 15 residues. CDR1 is MNHEY and CDR2 is SVGAGI in the germline V gene. V was cut by 5 bases and J by 3 bases, with 16 bases left in between. The sequence was obtained from a woman aged 55-70 years with acute or convalescent COVID-19. The sequenced material came from peripheral blood. The V call is TRBV6-5, the J call TRBJ1-2; no clear D. CDR3 amino acids: CASSPRRAGDYGYTF. CDR3 in DNA: TGTGCCAGCAGTCCCCGACGGGCGGGTGACTATGGCTACACCTTC.